This is a list of T cell receptor beta chains from one sample in a study of blood T cell repertoires in COVID-19. The data were produced by immunoSEQ multiplex PCR, yet TCRdb's version contains in-frame clones alone and is incomplete. The repertoire includes 380,000 or so clones, about 89% of them detected once, and 0.95% to 1.5% sits in the top ten. Sequencing was carried out using peripheral blood. These receptors all stem from a man aged 35 to 55 with acute or convalescent COVID-19. Both conserved end residues are part of each CDR3. A D gene is named only where the DNA matches it firmly. Some rows have no size entry. The others give once, few or many, or a class for an expanded clone.

>TRBV9|NA|NA|TRBJ2-2
CASSVHSGELFF
TGTGCCAGCAGCGTACACAGCGGGGAGCTGTTTTTT
>TRBV5-1|NA|NA|TRBJ1-3
CASSFSTWSGNTIYF
TGCGCCAGCAGCTTCTCAACATGGTCTGGAAACACCATATATTTT
>TRBV29-1|NA|TRBD2|TRBJ2-1
CSVVPIATTSGASSYNEQFF
TGCAGCGTTGTCCCCATAGCCACTACTAGCGGGGCCAGCTCCTACAATGAGCAGTTCTTC
>TRBV5-3|NA|NA|TRBJ2-7
CARSLMASRGSYEQYF
TGTGCCAGAAGCTTGATGGCTAGTAGGGGGTCCTACGAGCAGTACTTC
>TRBV3-1/TRBV3-2|NA|TRBD1|TRBJ2-1
CASSHLGGTGGNEQFF
TGTGCCAGCAGCCACCTTGGGGGGACAGGGGGCAATGAGCAGTTCTTC
>TRBV27|NA|NA|TRBJ2-7
CASSDTATSYEQYF
TGTGCCAGCAGTGACACCGCTACCTCCTACGAGCAGTACTTC
>TRBV28|NA|TRBD1|TRBJ2-7
CASSPMGQGYEQYF
TGTGCCAGCAGTCCTATGGGACAGGGCTACGAGCAGTACTTC
>TRBV28|NA|NA|TRBJ1-6
CASSPPAVATSSYNSPLHF
TGTGCCAGCAGCCCCCCGGCGGTGGCCACTAGCTCCTATAATTCACCCCTCCACTTT
>TRBV7-2|few|NA|TRBJ1-5
CASSLVGRVTGGQPQHF
TGTGCCAGCAGCTTAGTTGGTCGGGTAACTGGAGGTCAGCCCCAGCATTTT
>TRBV6-2/TRBV6-3|NA|TRBD1|TRBJ2-7
CASSDRDRGPPYEQYF
TGTGCCAGCAGTGACCGGGACAGGGGGCCCCCCTACGAGCAGTACTTC
>TRBV18|NA|TRBD1|TRBJ2-7
CASSPSGQTYEQYF
TGTGCCAGCTCACCCTCGGGACAGACCTACGAGCAGTACTTC
>TRBV18|once|NA|TRBJ1-6
CASSPEGPRDSPLHF
TGTGCCAGCTCACCCGAAGGCCCCCGGGATTCACCCCTCCACTTT
>TRBV7-6|NA|TRBD2|TRBJ2-3
CASSLPGLAGTDTQYF
TGTGCCAGCAGCCTTCCGGGACTAGCGGGCACAGATACGCAGTATTTT
>TRBV9|NA|NA|TRBJ1-1
CASSVDLDSPTEAFF
TGTGCCAGCAGCGTAGATTTAGACAGTCCCACTGAAGCTTTCTTT